The clone carrying this TCR beta chain was seen ten or more times. This sample was taken from a study of response to subunit inactivated influenza vaccine. There are 14 residues in the CDR3. Germline CDR1 and CDR2: KGHDR and SFDVKD. V shed 6 bases, J shed 5 bases, and the junction held 6 bases outside the gene matches. One entry per CDR3 protein, called by TCRdb with MiXCR from the RT-PCR reads. The sample yields roughly 570,000 distinct CDR3 sequences, less than 15% seen once. This TCR was sampled from a man in his fifties or sixties who received an inactivated influenza vaccine. This rearrangement joins TRBV24-1 to TRBJ2-1; the match to TRBD2 covers 7 bases. The sample was PBMCs from blood, taken 12 days after vaccination. The CDR3 sequence: CATSLPSGNNEQFF. CDR3 in DNA: TGTGCCACCAGTCTCCCTAGCGGAAACAATGAGCAGTTCTTC.